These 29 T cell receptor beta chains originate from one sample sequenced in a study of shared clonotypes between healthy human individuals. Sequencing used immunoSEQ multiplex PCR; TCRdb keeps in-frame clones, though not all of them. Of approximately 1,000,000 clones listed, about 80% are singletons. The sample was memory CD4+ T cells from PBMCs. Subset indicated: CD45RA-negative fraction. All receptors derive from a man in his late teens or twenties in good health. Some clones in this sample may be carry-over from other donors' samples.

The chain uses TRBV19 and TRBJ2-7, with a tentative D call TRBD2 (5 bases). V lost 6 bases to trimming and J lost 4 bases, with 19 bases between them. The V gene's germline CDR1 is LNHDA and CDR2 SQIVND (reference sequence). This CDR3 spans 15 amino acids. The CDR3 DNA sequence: TGTGCCAGTAGCTCTATCCACATACCGGGATACGAGCAGTACTTC. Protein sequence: CASSSIHIPGYEQYF.

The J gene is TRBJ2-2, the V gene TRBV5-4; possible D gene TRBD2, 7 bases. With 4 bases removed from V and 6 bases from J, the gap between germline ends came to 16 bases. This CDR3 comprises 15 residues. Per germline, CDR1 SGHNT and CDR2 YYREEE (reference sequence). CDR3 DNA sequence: TGTGCCAGCAGCGTGCAGGGGACTATGGCCGGGGAGCTGTTTTTT. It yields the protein CASSVQGTMAGELFF.

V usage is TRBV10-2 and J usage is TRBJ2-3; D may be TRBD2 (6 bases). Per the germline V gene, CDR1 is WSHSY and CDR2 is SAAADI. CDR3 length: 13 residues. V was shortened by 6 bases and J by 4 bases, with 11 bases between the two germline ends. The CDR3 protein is CASREGQADTQYF. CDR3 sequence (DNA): TGCGCCAGCAGGGAGGGCCAGGCAGATACGCAGTATTTT.

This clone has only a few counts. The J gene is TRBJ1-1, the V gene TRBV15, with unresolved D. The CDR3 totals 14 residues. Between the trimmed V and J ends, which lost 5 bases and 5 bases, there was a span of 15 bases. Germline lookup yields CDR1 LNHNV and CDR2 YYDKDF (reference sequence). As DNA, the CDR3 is TGTGCCACCAGCCTTCTCTCCCTGGGGACTGAAGCTTTCTTT. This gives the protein CATSLLSLGTEAFF.

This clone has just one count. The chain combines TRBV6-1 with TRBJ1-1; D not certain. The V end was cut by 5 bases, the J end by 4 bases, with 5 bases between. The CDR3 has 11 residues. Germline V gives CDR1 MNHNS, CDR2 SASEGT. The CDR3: CASSRVTEAFF. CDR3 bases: TGTGCCAGCAGTAGAGTCACTGAAGCTTTCTTT.

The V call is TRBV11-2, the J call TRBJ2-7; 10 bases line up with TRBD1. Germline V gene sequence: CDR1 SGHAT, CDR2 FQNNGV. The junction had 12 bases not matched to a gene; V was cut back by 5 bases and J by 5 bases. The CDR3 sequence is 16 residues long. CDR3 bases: TGTGCCAGCAGCATCATCGGGACAGGGGTCCCCCACGAGCAGTACTTC. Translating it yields CASSIIGTGVPHEQYF. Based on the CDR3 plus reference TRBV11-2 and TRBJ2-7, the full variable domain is EAGVAQSPRYKIIEKRQSVAFWCNPISGHATLYWYQQILGQGPKLLIQFQNNGVVDDSQLPKDRFSAERLKGVDSTLKIQPAKLEDSAVYLCASSIIGTGVPHEQYFGPGTRLTVT.

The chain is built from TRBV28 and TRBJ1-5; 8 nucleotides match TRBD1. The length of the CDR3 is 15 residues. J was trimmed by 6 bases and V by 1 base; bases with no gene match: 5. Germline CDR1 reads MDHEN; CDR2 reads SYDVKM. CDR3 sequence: CASSLSRRGPQPQHF. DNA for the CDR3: TGTGCCAGCAGTTTATCCCGCAGGGGGCCTCAGCCCCAGCATTTT.

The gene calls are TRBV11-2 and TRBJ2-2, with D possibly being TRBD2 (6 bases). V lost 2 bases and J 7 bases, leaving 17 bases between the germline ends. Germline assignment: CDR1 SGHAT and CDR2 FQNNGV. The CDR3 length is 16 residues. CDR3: CASSLLARPEVGELFF. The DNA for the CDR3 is TGTGCCAGCAGCTTACTAGCGCGACCAGAGGTCGGGGAGCTGTTTTTT.

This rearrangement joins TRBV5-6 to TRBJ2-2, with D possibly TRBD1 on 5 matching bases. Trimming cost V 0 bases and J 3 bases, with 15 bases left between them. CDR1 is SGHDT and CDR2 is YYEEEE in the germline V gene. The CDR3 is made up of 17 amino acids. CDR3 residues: CASSLGSFLRDTGELFF. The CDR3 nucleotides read TGTGCCAGCAGCTTGGGATCATTCCTCAGGGACACCGGGGAGCTGTTTTTT.

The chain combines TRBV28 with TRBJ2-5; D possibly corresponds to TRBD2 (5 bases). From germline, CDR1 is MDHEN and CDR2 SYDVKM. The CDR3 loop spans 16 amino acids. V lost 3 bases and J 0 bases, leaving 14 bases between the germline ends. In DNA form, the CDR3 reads TGTGCCAGCAGTTTTAGTTTGAGGGATTACCAAGAGACCCAGTACTTC. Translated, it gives CASSFSLRDYQETQYF.

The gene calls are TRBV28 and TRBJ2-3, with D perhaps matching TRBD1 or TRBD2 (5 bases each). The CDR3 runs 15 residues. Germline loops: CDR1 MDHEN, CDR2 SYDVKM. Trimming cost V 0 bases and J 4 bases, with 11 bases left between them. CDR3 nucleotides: TGTGCCAGCAGTTTATGGGCCCGGGGCTCAGATACGCAGTATTTT. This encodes CASSLWARGSDTQYF.

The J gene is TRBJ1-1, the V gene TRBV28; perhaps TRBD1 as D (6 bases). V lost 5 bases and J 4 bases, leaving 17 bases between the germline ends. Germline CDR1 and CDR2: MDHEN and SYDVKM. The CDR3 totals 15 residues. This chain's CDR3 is CASSPQDSSRTEAFF. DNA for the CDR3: TGTGCCAGCAGTCCCCAGGACAGTTCGCGCACTGAAGCTTTCTTT.

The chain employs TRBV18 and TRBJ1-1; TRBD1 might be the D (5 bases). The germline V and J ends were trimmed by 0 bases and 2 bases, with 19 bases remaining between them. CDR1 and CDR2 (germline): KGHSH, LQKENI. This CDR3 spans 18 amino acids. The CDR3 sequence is CASSPPGLVAGVNTEAFF. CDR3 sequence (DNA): TGTGCCAGCTCACCACCGGGGCTGGTGGCGGGGGTTAACACTGAAGCTTTCTTT.

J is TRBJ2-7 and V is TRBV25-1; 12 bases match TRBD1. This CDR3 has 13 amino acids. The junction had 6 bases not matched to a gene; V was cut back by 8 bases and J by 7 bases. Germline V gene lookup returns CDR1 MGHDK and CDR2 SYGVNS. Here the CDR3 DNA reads TGTGCCAGCCGGGGACAGGGGGCGGGGGAGCAGTACTTC. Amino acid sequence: CASRGQGAGEQYF.

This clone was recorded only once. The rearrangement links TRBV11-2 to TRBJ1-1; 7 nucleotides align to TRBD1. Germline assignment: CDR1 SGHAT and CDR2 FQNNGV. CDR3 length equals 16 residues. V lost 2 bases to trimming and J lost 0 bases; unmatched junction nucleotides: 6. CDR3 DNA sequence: TGTGCCAGCAGCTTATCCCAGGGGGGCTTGAACACTGAAGCTTTCTTT. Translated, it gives CASSLSQGGLNTEAFF.

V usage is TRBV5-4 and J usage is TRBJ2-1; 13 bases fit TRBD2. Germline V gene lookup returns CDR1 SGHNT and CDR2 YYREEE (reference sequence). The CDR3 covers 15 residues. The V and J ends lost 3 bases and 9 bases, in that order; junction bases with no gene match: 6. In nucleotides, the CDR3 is TGTGCCAGCAGCTCCGGGACTAGCGGGAACCGTGAGCAGTTCTTC. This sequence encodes CASSSGTSGNREQFF.

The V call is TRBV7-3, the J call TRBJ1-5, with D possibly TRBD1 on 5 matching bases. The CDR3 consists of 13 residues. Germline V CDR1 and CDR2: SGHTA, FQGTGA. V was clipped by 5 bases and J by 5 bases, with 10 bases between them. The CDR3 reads CASSQGVDQPQHF. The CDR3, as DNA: TGTGCCAGCAGCCAAGGGGTGGATCAGCCCCAGCATTTT.

The CDR3 coding sequence is TGTGCCAGCAGTCCAACTGTGGGGACAGTCAACACTGAAGCTTTCTTT. It encodes CASSPTVGTVNTEAFF. The V and J genes are TRBV7-9 and TRBJ1-1; the match to TRBD1 covers 7 bases. The CDR3 sequence is 16 residues long. V trimming: 6 bases; J trimming: 2 bases; junction bases outside the gene matches: 12. Germline V lookup: CDR1 SEHNR, CDR2 FQNEAQ (reference sequence).

In nucleotides, the CDR3 is TGTGCCAGCAGTGTAGACGGTGCGGTTACCTACGAGCAGTACTTC. Residues: CASSVDGAVTYEQYF. The chain combines TRBV2 with TRBJ2-7; D is uncertain. The germline V gene encodes CDR1 SNHLY and CDR2 FYNNEI. The V end was cut by 4 bases, the J end by 2 bases, with 15 bases between. This CDR3 spans 15 amino acids.

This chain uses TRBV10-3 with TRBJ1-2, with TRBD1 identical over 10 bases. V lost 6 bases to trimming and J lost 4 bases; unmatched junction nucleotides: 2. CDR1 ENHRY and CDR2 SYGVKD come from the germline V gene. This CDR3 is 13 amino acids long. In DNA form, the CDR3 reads TGTGCCATCAGGCGACAGGGGGCCTATGGCTACACCTTC. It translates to CAIRRQGAYGYTF.

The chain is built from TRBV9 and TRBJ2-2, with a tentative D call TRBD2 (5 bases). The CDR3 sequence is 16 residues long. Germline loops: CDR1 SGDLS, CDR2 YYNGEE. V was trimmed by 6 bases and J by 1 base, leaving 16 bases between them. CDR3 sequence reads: CASNPERAENTGELFF. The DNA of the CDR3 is TGTGCCAGCAACCCAGAGAGGGCAGAGAACACCGGGGAGCTGTTTTTT.

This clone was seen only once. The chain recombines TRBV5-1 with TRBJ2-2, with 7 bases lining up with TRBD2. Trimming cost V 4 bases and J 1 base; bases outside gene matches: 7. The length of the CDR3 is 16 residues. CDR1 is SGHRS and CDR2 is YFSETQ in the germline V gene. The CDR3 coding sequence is TGCGCCAGCAGCGACGGACTAGGGCGGAACACCGGGGAGCTGTTTTTT. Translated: CASSDGLGRNTGELFF.

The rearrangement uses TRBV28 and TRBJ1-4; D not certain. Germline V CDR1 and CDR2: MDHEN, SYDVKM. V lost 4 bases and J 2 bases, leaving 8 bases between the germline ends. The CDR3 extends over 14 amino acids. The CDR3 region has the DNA TGTGCCAGCAGTTATAGTGCGACTAATGAAAAACTGTTTTTT. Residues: CASSYSATNEKLFF.

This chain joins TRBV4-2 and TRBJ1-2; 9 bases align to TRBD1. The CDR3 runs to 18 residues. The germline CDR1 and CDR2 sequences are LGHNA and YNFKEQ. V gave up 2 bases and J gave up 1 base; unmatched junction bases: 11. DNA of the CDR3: TGTGCCAGCAGCCAACCCGACCTCCTGGACAGGGGTAACTATGGCTACACCTTC. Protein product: CASSQPDLLDRGNYGYTF.

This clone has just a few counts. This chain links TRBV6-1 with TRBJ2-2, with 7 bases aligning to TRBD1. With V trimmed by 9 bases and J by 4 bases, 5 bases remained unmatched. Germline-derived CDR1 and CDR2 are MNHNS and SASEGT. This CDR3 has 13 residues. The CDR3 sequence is CASKGQVTGELFF. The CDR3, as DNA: TGTGCCAGTAAAGGACAGGTCACCGGGGAGCTGTTTTTT.

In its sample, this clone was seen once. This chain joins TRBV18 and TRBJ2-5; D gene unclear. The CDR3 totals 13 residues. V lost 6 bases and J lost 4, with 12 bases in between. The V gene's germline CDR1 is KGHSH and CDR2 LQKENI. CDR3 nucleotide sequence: TGTGCCAGCTCGTCTTCCCGGGTAGAGACCCAGTACTTC. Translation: CASSSSRVETQYF.

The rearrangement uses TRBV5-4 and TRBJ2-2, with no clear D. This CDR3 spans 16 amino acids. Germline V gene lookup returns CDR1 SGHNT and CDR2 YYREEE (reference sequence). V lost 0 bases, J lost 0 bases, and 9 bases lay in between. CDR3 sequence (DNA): TGTGCCAGCAGCTTGGAAATTATTACGAACACCGGGGAGCTGTTTTTT. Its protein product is CASSLEIITNTGELFF.

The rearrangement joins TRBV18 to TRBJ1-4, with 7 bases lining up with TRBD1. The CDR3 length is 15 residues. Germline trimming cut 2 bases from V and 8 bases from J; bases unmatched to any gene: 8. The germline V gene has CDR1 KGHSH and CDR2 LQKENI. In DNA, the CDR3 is TGTGCCAGCTCACCAGGGACAGCAGCCGAAGAAAAACTGTTTTTT. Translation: CASSPGTAAEEKLFF.

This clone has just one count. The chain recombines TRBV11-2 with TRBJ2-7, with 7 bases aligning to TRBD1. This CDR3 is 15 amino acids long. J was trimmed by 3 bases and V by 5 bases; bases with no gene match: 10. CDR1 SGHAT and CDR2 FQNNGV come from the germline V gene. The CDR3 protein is CASSGLGTEGYEQYF. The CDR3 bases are TGTGCCAGCAGCGGCCTAGGGACAGAGGGCTACGAGCAGTACTTC.